This T cell receptor (beta chain) is drawn from a study of blood T cells in healthy people across ages (dated by TCRdb to 2015 to 2017). Some background on the complete study: In model experiments, roughly one uniquely barcoded TCR beta cDNA molecule per two T cells was captured by template switching. The donors were split into four age groups: young (average around 15 years), middle-aged (39), aged (more than 60) and long-lived (approximately 80). To avoid experimental bias, donors of different ages were spread randomly across the sequencing lanes. Using deep sequencing normalized with unique cDNA molecular identifiers, the study measured how TCR beta repertoire diversity changes with age. Using the same blood draw, the study looked at two additional independent replicas of 1 million unique cDNA reads for two donors, one aged 18 to 30 and the other aged 80 or older. General conclusions and limits of the study: Estimates of total diversity from one million sequenced T cells were regarded as lower bounds and underestimates. Observed TCR beta diversity per million T cells fell roughly linearly with age, and a significant reduction was already apparent by age approximately 41. The CMV infection status of donors was not known, potentially confounding age-related changes in expanded clonotypes. Conclusive comparison of naive and antigen-experienced compartments was prevented by the profiling of bulk unsorted PBMCs. The long-lived group showed more naive CD4+ T cells, fewer expanded clones and increased TCR diversity than the aged group, suggesting age selection. Observed TCR beta diversity correlated strongly with the percentage of naive T cells measured by flow cytometry.

The library was made by 5' RACE. Sequencing used an Illumina HiSeq 2500. A second 7 to 11 cycle PCR used a sample-barcoded 5' primer and a J-beta primer mix. A template-switch 5' adaptor carrying 12 random nucleotides introduced a unique molecular identifier onto each TCR beta cDNA molecule. Each sample yielded at least 2.5 million CDR3-containing paired-end reads. First-strand cDNA synthesis was performed from all RNA using the Mint cDNA synthesis kit, with priming by a TRBC-specific oligonucleotide. Following uracil-DNA glycosylase treatment, all cDNA underwent a first 18-cycle PCR with the universal primers M1SS and BC2_uni_R. The authors' analysis ran thus. Each sample was normalized by randomly selecting 1 million high-quality reads, each carrying a distinct molecular identifier. Instead of being binned into consensus sequences, reads with shared molecular identifiers were discarded. MiTCR, set to a Q25 quality threshold and the strictest error-elimination algorithm, was used for CDR3 identification, clonotype clustering and error correction. A nonparametric unseen species model with Euler transformation was used to estimate a lower bound on total TCR beta diversity. Using fastp at Q25 and MiXCR, TCRdb reprocessed the public reads and kept productive beta chains. For every CDR3 protein sequence, its rows merge into one entry that carries the most common genes and DNA. The V and J calls and clone size come from TCRdb's table, not from the authors' own analysis. This sample holds about 1.1 million distinct CDR3 sequences; around two fifths were observed only once. The ten largest clones take up about an eighth of the sample.

This clonotype was recorded many times. Its specific antigen is unknown. No clone much larger than this one lies a single base away; base qualities are absent. Donors were under 40 systemically healthy Caucasian individuals from Russia aged roughly 6 to 90 years. Around 9.8 milliliters of peripheral blood were collected from each donor into EDTA-treated Vacutainer tubes. Ficoll-Paque density-gradient centrifugation was used to isolate PBMCs, with at least 7 million per sample. Total RNA, at least 6 micrograms per sample, was extracted from PBMCs with Trizol reagent. The percentages of naive CD45RAhigh/CD27high T cells were determined by flow cytometry on a PBMC aliquot from every donor. This TCR was recovered from a man aged 18 to 29 in good health. Input material: blood.

The nucleotide sequence is TGTGCCAGCAGCGTAGCAGGGACTCATTACACAGATACGCAGTATTTT. This sequence encodes CASSVAGTHYTDTQYF. The rearrangement joined TRBV9 to TRBJ2-3; a tentative D call is TRBD2 (6 bases match). The CDR3, cysteine through phenylalanine, is 16 amino acids long. Only the CDR3 portion is preserved as DNA: 48 bases, with reading frame beginning at the first base. Per the germline V gene, SGDLS is the CDR1 and YYNGEE is the CDR2. Deletion took 0 bases off V and 2 bases off J, with a span of 13 bases between the germline ends.